The clone carrying this T cell receptor (beta chain) was seen many times. Antigen: not known. The V gene end was trimmed by 8 bases and the J gene end by 6 bases; junction bases not matched to a gene: 26. The CDR3 length is 20 residues. Germline lookup yields CDR1 ENHRY and CDR2 SYGVKD. This specimen comes from a study of T-cell memory formation after mild COVID-19. TCRdb itself ran the 5' RACE reads through MiXCR, one entry per CDR3 protein. This sample has approximately 16,000 distinct CDR3 sequences; approximately 20% occur once, and the top ten carry 60%. Study-level findings and limits: In pre-infection memory, a portion of responding clones appeared, which suggested that cross-reactive memory joined. Unconfirmed was the SARS-CoV-2 specificity of second-wave clones that peaked on day 37. Later expanders leaned CD4+, whereas day 15 to 85 contracting clones were balanced CD4/CD8. The main location of contracting CD4+ clones was CM and EM, and that of contracting CD8+ clones was EMRA.

The sequence was collected from a man aged 18 to 30 who had mild COVID-19 (a few samples of this study predate the infection). Cell type and time point are not known. The chain is built from TRBV10-3 and TRBJ2-3, with 10 positions matching TRBD2. Sequencing was performed on PBMCs or a T cell subset sorted from them (not recorded which). CDR3 DNA sequence: TGTGCCATCGGGTCCAACGTGGGGCTAGCGGGGGCCACTCCTCTCGATACGCAGTATTTT. Residues: CAIGSNVGLAGATPLDTQYF.